The 27 T cell receptor beta chains in this list originate from one sample, sequenced in a study of beta chain features in type 1 diabetes. The isolated RNA, all of it, was reverse transcribed, so expressed TCRB transcripts were what got sequenced. The method was immunoSEQ multiplex PCR; TCRdb's version includes in-frame clones alone and lacks a portion of them. The table records some 150,000 clones, about 9.4% of them present only once. Sequencing was performed on naive CD4+ T cells from blood. Receptors were obtained from a young man in good health.

This clone occurred a few times. The V and J genes are TRBV7-2 and TRBJ2-5; tentative D call: TRBD2 (6 bases). Germline V lookup: CDR1 SGHTA, CDR2 FQGNSA. Trimming cost V 1 base and J 4 bases, with 10 bases left between them. There are 14 residues in the CDR3. Here the CDR3 reads CASSLGQGLETQYF. The DNA for the CDR3 is TGTGCCAGCAGCTTAGGGCAGGGACTAGAGACCCAGTACTTC.

There are a few counts of this clone. CDR3 coding DNA: TGTGCCAGCGTAAAGACAGGGGGGGGTCAGCCCCAGCATTTT. Translating gives CASVKTGGGQPQHF. The rearrangement uses TRBV28 and TRBJ1-5, with TRBD1 identical over 9 bases. Germline-derived CDR1 and CDR2 are MDHEN and SYDVKM. The ends lost 8 bases at V and 6 bases at J; junction bases unmatched: 8. The CDR3 extends over 14 amino acids.

This clone occurred a few times. The chain links TRBV4-2 to TRBJ2-7; D is undetermined. The CDR3 totals 15 residues. The germline CDR1 and CDR2 sequences are LGHNA and YNFKEQ. V shed 0 bases and J shed 2 bases, with 11 bases lying between them. This chain's CDR3 is CASSQDPATAYEQYF. The CDR3 DNA sequence: TGTGCCAGCAGCCAAGATCCCGCCACAGCCTACGAGCAGTACTTC.

Only a few counts were recorded for this clone. The chain carries TRBV18 and TRBJ2-3; the D is unclear. Trimming pared 2 bases from V and 4 bases from J, leaving 10 bases between. This CDR3 spans 14 amino acids. The germline V gene has CDR1 KGHSH and CDR2 LQKENI. The CDR3 sequence is CASSPVGASDTQYF. The CDR3 DNA follows: TGTGCCAGCTCACCAGTAGGAGCGTCAGATACGCAGTATTTT.

This clone was seen a few times. V is TRBV28 and J is TRBJ1-2; D is undetermined. The germline V and J ends were trimmed by 2 bases and 8 bases, with 9 bases remaining between them. This CDR3 spans 12 amino acids. Germline CDR1 reads MDHEN; CDR2 reads SYDVKM. CDR3 region: CASSLAGFGYTF. The CDR3 bases are TGTGCCAGCAGTTTAGCGGGATTCGGCTACACCTTC.

This clone was seen more than once but under ten times. The chain joins TRBV11-2 to TRBJ2-5, with D maybe TRBD1 (5 bases). The CDR3 extends over 14 amino acids. Trimming took 0 bases from V and 2 from J, leaving 7 bases between them. Germline-derived CDR1 and CDR2 are SGHAT and FQNNGV. CDR3 in amino acids: CASSLERQQETQYF. The DNA for the CDR3 is TGTGCCAGCAGCTTAGAAAGACAGCAAGAGACCCAGTACTTC.

The J gene is TRBJ1-5, the V gene TRBV30, with D uncertain. CDR1 GTSNPN and CDR2 SVGIG come from the germline V gene (reference sequence). Trimming removed 2 bases from V and 4 bases from J, with 9 bases in between. There are 13 residues in the CDR3. The CDR3 region is CAWSFQANQPQHF. The CDR3 DNA sequence: TGTGCCTGGAGTTTCCAGGCAAATCAGCCCCAGCATTTT.

The chain joins TRBV18 to TRBJ2-1, with TRBD1 matching over 7 bases. Per germline, CDR1 KGHSH and CDR2 LQKENI. The CDR3 spans 18 residues. Trimming took 0 bases from V and 0 from J; bases not matched to a gene: 8. For the CDR3, the DNA is TGTGCCAGCTCACCACCTGGATTAGGGGGCCCCTCCTACAATGAGCAGTTCTTC. It encodes CASSPPGLGGPSYNEQFF.

The table lists this clone with a few counts. V and J are TRBV5-6 and TRBJ1-2; TRBD1 matches at 10 bases. V lost 1 base, J lost 3 bases, and 3 bases stayed unmatched. CDR3 length: 15 amino acids. In germline, CDR1 is SGHDT, CDR2 YYEEEE. The CDR3 DNA is TGTGCCAGCAGCTTGTTAGGACAGGGGGACTATGGCTACACCTTC. Translating gives CASSLLGQGDYGYTF. Full variable domain (missing parts from reference TRBV5-6 and TRBJ1-2): DAGVTQSPTHLIKTRGQQVTLRCSPKSGHDTVSWYQQALGQGPQFIFQYYEEEERQRGNFPDRFSGHQFPNYSSELNVNALLLGDSALYLCASSLLGQGDYGYTFGSGTRLTVV.

This clone was seen only a few times. The chain carries TRBV5-1 and TRBJ1-5; tentative D call: TRBD1 (5 bases). V lost 0 bases and J lost 2, with 15 bases in between. Germline V gene data show CDR1 as SGHRS and CDR2 as YFSETQ. There are 17 residues in the CDR3. The chain's CDR3 is CASSLEGVSAGNQPQHF. The CDR3 DNA sequence: TGCGCCAGCAGCTTGGAAGGGGTGTCAGCAGGCAATCAGCCCCAGCATTTT. Full variable domain (outside the CDR3, taken from reference TRBV5-1 and TRBJ1-5): KAGVTQTPRYLIKTRGQQVTLSCSPISGHRSVSWYQQTPGQGLQFLFEYFSETQRNKGNFPGRFSGRQFSNSRSEMNVSTLELGDSALYLCASSLEGVSAGNQPQHFGDGTRLSIL.

The J gene is TRBJ2-1, the V gene TRBV7-9; D perhaps matches TRBD2 (5 bases). Trimming cost V 1 base and J 10 bases, with 11 bases left between them. Germline V lookup: CDR1 SEHNR, CDR2 FQNEAQ (reference sequence). This CDR3 is 13 amino acids long. The CDR3 region has the DNA TGTGCCAGCAGCTTAGTAATTACGGGGGAGCAGTTCTTC. Encoded protein: CASSLVITGEQFF.

The V and J genes are TRBV10-3 and TRBJ2-5; 11 bases agree with TRBD2. CDR3 length: 14 amino acids. V shed 10 bases and J 2 bases; nucleotides not matched to a gene: 6. Germline V gene lookup returns CDR1 ENHRY and CDR2 SYGVKD. The CDR3 DNA follows: TGTGCCAGGCTGGGGACTAGCGGACAAGAGACCCAGTACTTC. This sequence encodes CARLGTSGQETQYF.

V is TRBV28 and J is TRBJ1-2; 11 bases align to TRBD1. Germline CDR1 and CDR2: MDHEN and SYDVKM. The CDR3 contains 15 residues. Trimming removed 6 bases from V and 7 bases from J; junction bases left unmatched: 10. CDR3 sequence: CASRDPGQGVGGYTF. The DNA of the CDR3 is TGTGCCAGCAGGGACCCGGGACAGGGGGTTGGTGGCTACACCTTC.

This clone was recorded once. The chain carries TRBV5-1 and TRBJ1-4, with a possible D match to TRBD1 (5 bases). Deletions cut 4 bases from V and 4 bases from J, with 14 bases between. Germline V gene lookup returns CDR1 SGHRS and CDR2 YFSETQ. This CDR3 region has 15 residues. CDR3 loop: CASSVQGNGNEKLFF. CDR3 nucleotide sequence: TGCGCCAGCAGCGTGCAGGGAAATGGTAATGAAAAACTGTTTTTT.

In DNA, the CDR3 is TGTGCCAGCAGCCTCGCGGGGGCAGGGGTCTACGAGCAGTACTTC. It translates to CASSLAGAGVYEQYF. This chain uses TRBV14 with TRBJ2-7, with D possibly being TRBD2 (7 bases). The V gene's germline CDR1 is SGHDN and CDR2 FVKESK. The V gene lost 4 bases and the J gene lost 3 bases, with 16 bases spanning the gap. CDR3 length: 15 residues.

J is TRBJ1-4 and V is TRBV11-2; D is possibly TRBD1 (6 bases). The CDR3 is 17 residues long. CDR1 and CDR2 (germline): SGHAT, FQNNGV. V shed 5 bases and J shed 4 bases, with 20 bases lying between them. The CDR3 DNA is TGTGCCAGCAGCCCCGCGGGGGGCGCAAGTCATAATGAAAAACTGTTTTTT. Its protein product is CASSPAGGASHNEKLFF.

The chain recombines TRBV5-4 with TRBJ2-3; 8 bases match TRBD2. The germline V gene encodes CDR1 SGHNT and CDR2 YYREEE (reference sequence). The CDR3 is 16 amino acids. V lost 4 bases to trimming and J lost 4 bases; unmatched junction nucleotides: 11. CDR3 amino acids: CASSRVSGGESDTQYF. The CDR3, as DNA: TGTGCCAGCAGCCGTGTCAGCGGGGGAGAGTCAGATACGCAGTATTTT.

The chain links TRBV10-2 to TRBJ1-1; 8 nucleotides line up with TRBD1. The germline V gene has CDR1 WSHSY and CDR2 SAAADI. This CDR3 has 14 amino acids. J lost 1 base, V lost 6 bases, and 4 bases had no gene match. The CDR3 is CASSQGQANTEAFF. In nucleotides, the CDR3 is TGCGCCAGCAGCCAGGGACAGGCGAACACTGAAGCTTTCTTT.

This clone was seen a few times. The chain recombines TRBV5-8 with TRBJ2-5; no firm D call. The CDR3 runs 14 residues. The ends were cut back, 1 base at V and 3 bases at J, with 10 bases in the middle. Germline V CDR1 and CDR2: SGHTS, YDEGEE. The CDR3 region has the DNA TGTGCCAGCAGCTTGCTGGCGGCCAAAGAGACCCAGTACTTC. It codes for CASSLLAAKETQYF. Complete variable domain (other parts from reference TRBV5-8 and TRBJ2-5): EAGVTQSPTHLIKTRGQQATLRCSPISGHTSVYWYQQALGLGLQFLLWYDEGEERNRGNFPPRFSGRQFPNYSSELNVNALELEDSALYLCASSLLAAKETQYFGPGTRLLVL.

V gene TRBV7-9 combines with J gene TRBJ2-1; 10 nucleotides align to TRBD2. Germline assignment: CDR1 SEHNR and CDR2 FQNEAQ (reference sequence). With V trimmed by 2 bases and J by 3 bases, 4 bases remained unmatched. CDR3 length: 16 residues. The CDR3 loop reads CASSLRSSGSYNEQFF. In DNA, the CDR3 is TGTGCCAGCAGCTTAAGGTCTAGCGGGAGCTACAATGAGCAGTTCTTC.

This chain uses TRBV6-1 with TRBJ2-7; 13 bases match TRBD2. This CDR3 contains 15 residues. V trimming: 6 bases; J trimming: 4 bases; junction bases outside the gene matches: 6. The germline V gene has CDR1 MNHNS and CDR2 SASEGT. In nucleotides, the CDR3 is TGTGCCAGCAGCTCGGGACTAGCGGGGAAATACGAGCAGTACTTC. Translation: CASSSGLAGKYEQYF.

The chain uses TRBV5-4 and TRBJ2-5; 10 nucleotides line up with TRBD2. Germline CDR1 SGHNT, CDR2 YYREEE (reference sequence). The CDR3 extends over 16 amino acids. Trimming took 3 bases from V and 2 from J; bases not matched to a gene: 7. As DNA, the CDR3 is TGTGCCAGCAGCTCGTCGACTAGCGGGCTTCAAGAGACCCAGTACTTC. Its translation is CASSSSTSGLQETQYF.

Many counts were recorded for this clone. This chain connects TRBV18 to TRBJ2-6; 9 nucleotides line up with TRBD1. The CDR3 has 17 residues. The germline CDR1 and CDR2 sequences are KGHSH and LQKENI. The V gene end was trimmed by 5 bases and the J gene end by 1 base; junction bases not matched to a gene: 6. CDR3 nucleotide sequence: TGTGCCAGCTCAACCGGGACAGGGAAGTCTGGGGCCAACGTCCTGACTTTC. It encodes CASSTGTGKSGANVLTF.

This clone was seen repeatedly, ten times or more. The chain couples TRBV19 to TRBJ2-5; D call uncertain. Trimming took off 5 bases at V and 2 bases at J, with 12 bases between the two ends. The CDR3 sequence is 14 residues long. Germline loops: CDR1 LNHDA, CDR2 SQIVND (reference sequence). The CDR3 region is CASSVGRRQETQYF. DNA of the CDR3: TGTGCCAGTAGTGTAGGACGGAGACAAGAGACCCAGTACTTC.

The J gene is TRBJ2-7, the V gene TRBV18, with D possibly matching TRBD1 (5 bases). The germline gives CDR1 KGHSH, CDR2 LQKENI. Trimming took off 2 bases at V and 1 base at J, with 12 bases between the two ends. CDR3 length equals 15 residues. This CDR3 is CASSPKLTESYEQYF. CDR3 sequence (DNA): TGTGCCAGCTCACCAAAATTGACAGAATCCTACGAGCAGTACTTC. Supplemented by reference TRBV18 and TRBJ2-7, the full variable domain reads NAGVMQNPRHLVRRRGQEARLRCSPMKGHSHVYWYRQLPEEGLKFMVYLQKENIIDESGMPKERFSAEFPKEGPSILRIQQVVRGDSAAYFCASSPKLTESYEQYFGPGTRLTVT.

This clone has more than one count but fewer than ten. The rearrangement links TRBV7-2 to TRBJ2-7; 11 positions agree with TRBD1. The V gene's germline CDR1 is SGHTA and CDR2 FQGNSA. The CDR3 extends over 16 amino acids. Unmatched junction bases numbered 6, after V lost 0 bases and J lost 5 bases. The CDR3 loop is CASSLARGQGADEQYF. In DNA form, the CDR3 reads TGTGCCAGCAGCTTAGCGCGAGGACAGGGGGCGGACGAGCAGTACTTC.

The chain links TRBV5-6 to TRBJ1-5, with a tentative D call TRBD1 (6 bases). CDR3 length equals 14 residues. Looked up from germline, CDR1 is SGHDT and CDR2 is YYEEEE. Trimming removed 1 base at V and 4 bases at J, with 9 bases between. CDR3: CASSLTRGNQPQHF. The CDR3 DNA is TGTGCCAGCAGCTTGACCAGGGGAAATCAGCCCCAGCATTTT.